One and the same sample provided the 2 T cell receptor beta chains below, sequenced in a study of T cell responses to AZD1222 COVID-19 vaccine. Assay: immunoSEQ multiplex PCR; the TCRdb copy retains only in-frame clones and omits some. The sample carries 120,000 to 150,000 clones, about 81% recorded once. This specimen consisted of peripheral blood, obtained on day 0 of MenACWY control vaccination. The receptors were gathered from an adult in good health.

This chain uses TRBV14 with TRBJ1-2, with a weak D call TRBD1 (5 bases). The CDR3 is made up of 12 amino acids. CDR1 is SGHDN and CDR2 is FVKESK in the germline V gene. The germline V and J ends were trimmed by 5 bases and 5 bases, with 9 bases remaining between them. Here the CDR3 DNA reads TGTGCCAGCAGCATCGGGGGGTATGGCTACACCTTC. It is translated as CASSIGGYGYTF. The full variable domain, with the rest looked up from reference TRBV14 and TRBJ1-2, is EAGVTQFPSHSVIEKGQTVTLRCDPISGHDNLYWYRRVMGKEIKFLLHFVKESKQDESGMPNNRFLAERTGGTYSTLKVQPAELEDSGVYFCASSIGGYGYTFGSGTRLTVV.

The V and J genes are TRBV5-1 and TRBJ2-2, with 12 bases fitting TRBD2. In germline, CDR1 is SGHRS, CDR2 YFSETQ. The CDR3 spans 16 residues. V lost 5 bases to trimming and J lost 0 bases; unmatched junction nucleotides: 2. CDR3 residues: CASSRTSGANTGELFF. The CDR3 nucleotides read TGCGCCAGCAGTCGGACTAGCGGGGCGAACACCGGGGAGCTGTTTTTT.